These 31 T cell receptor beta chains were all obtained from the same sample, sequenced in a study of control samples from healthy donors and cancer patients. Sequencing used immunoSEQ multiplex PCR; TCRdb keeps in-frame clones, though not all of them. Here the sample spans about 86,000 clones, approximately 93% being singletons. The sample comprised blood. The receptors originated from a woman in her twenties or thirties in good health.

About this clone: Other DNA sequences in the sample encode the same CDR3. The V gene is TRBV19, the J gene TRBJ2-7; TRBD2 matches 8 bases. The CDR3 loop spans 13 amino acids. Germline lookup yields CDR1 LNHDA and CDR2 SQIVND (reference sequence). Trimming at V came to 6 bases and at J to 5 bases, leaving 6 bases not matched to a gene. The CDR3 nucleotides read TGTGCCAGTAGCCGAGGACTAGCTGACGAGCAGTACTTC. Translating it yields CASSRGLADEQYF.

The chain has TRBV15 and TRBJ1-3; D remains ambiguous. Looked up from germline, CDR1 is LNHNV and CDR2 is YYDKDF (reference sequence). V lost 3 bases, J lost 0 bases, and 9 bases lay in between. The CDR3 contains 15 residues. The CDR3 nucleotides read TGTGCCACCAGCAGGAGGAAAAGCTCTGGAAACACCATATATTTT. This encodes CATSRRKSSGNTIYF.

V and J are TRBV5-6 and TRBJ1-1; a weak D match, TRBD1 (5 bases). CDR1 and CDR2 (germline): SGHDT, YYEEEE. The ends were cut back, 2 bases at V and 2 bases at J, with 10 bases in the middle. This CDR3 has 14 residues. The DNA for the CDR3 is TGTGCCAGCAGCTTCACCGACAGAAACACTGAAGCTTTCTTT. Its translation is CASSFTDRNTEAFF. Looking up the rest from reference TRBV5-6 and TRBJ1-1 gives the full variable domain: DAGVTQSPTHLIKTRGQQVTLRCSPKSGHDTVSWYQQALGQGPQFIFQYYEEEERQRGNFPDRFSGHQFPNYSSELNVNALLLGDSALYLCASSFTDRNTEAFFGQGTRLTVV.

The chain has TRBV6-5 and TRBJ2-7, with 9 bases lining up with TRBD1. Trimming at V came to 7 bases and at J to 3 bases, leaving 7 bases not matched to a gene. The CDR3 runs to 14 residues. The V gene's germline CDR1 is MNHEY and CDR2 SVGAGI. The CDR3 spells CASNTGGVVYEQYF. CDR3 in DNA: TGTGCCAGCAACACAGGGGGCGTCGTCTACGAGCAGTACTTC.

The chain uses TRBV5-5 and TRBJ2-1; D unresolved. This CDR3 has 14 residues. Trimming took 4 bases from V and 3 from J, leaving 11 bases between them. The germline V gene has CDR1 SGHKS and CDR2 YYEKEE (reference sequence). CDR3 nucleotide sequence: TGTGCCAGCAGCCCCGGCCCGGGCTACAATGAGCAGTTCTTC. This codes for CASSPGPGYNEQFF.

The chain uses TRBV6-5 and TRBJ2-6; D is undetermined. V lost 0 bases, J lost 0 bases, and 6 bases lay in between. From germline, CDR1 is MNHEY and CDR2 SVGAGI. The CDR3 totals 16 residues. The CDR3 DNA is TGTGCCAGCAGTTACTCGCAGCACTCTGGGGCCAACGTCCTGACTTTC. It is translated as CASSYSQHSGANVLTF.

The gene calls are TRBV5-1 and TRBJ2-7; the match to TRBD2 covers 12 bases. The J segment lost 4 bases and the V segment lost 1 base, leaving 12 bases of the junction unmatched. CDR1 and CDR2 (germline): SGHRS, YFSETQ. The CDR3 is made up of 18 amino acids. CDR3 bases: TGCGCCAGCAGCTTGCGGGGGACCGGGACTAGCGGGTTATACGAGCAGTACTTC. This sequence encodes CASSLRGTGTSGLYEQYF.

V is TRBV13 and J is TRBJ2-4; D is undetermined. This CDR3 has 18 amino acids. Germline assignment: CDR1 PRHDT and CDR2 FYEKMQ (reference sequence). V was trimmed by 5 bases and J by 0 bases, leaving 20 bases between them. The CDR3 loop reads CASSPPEAGTIAKNIQYF. CDR3 in DNA: TGTGCCAGCAGCCCCCCTGAGGCAGGAACAATAGCCAAAAACATTCAGTACTTC.

The chain is built from TRBV6-5 and TRBJ1-3, with D unresolved. CDR3 length: 14 amino acids. Germline V lookup: CDR1 MNHEY, CDR2 SVGAGI. V was cut by 9 bases and J by 0 bases, with 12 bases left in between. CDR3 nucleotides: TGTGCCAGTCTAGACATCAGCTCTGGAAACACCATATATTTT. As protein: CASLDISSGNTIYF.

J is TRBJ1-3 and V is TRBV5-6; TRBD1 matches at 8 bases. CDR3 length: 14 amino acids. Trimming removed 4 bases from V and 2 bases from J; junction bases left unmatched: 2. CDR1 SGHDT and CDR2 YYEEEE come from the germline V gene. The CDR3 sequence: CASSKTGAGNTIYF. In nucleotides, the CDR3 is TGTGCCAGCAGCAAGACAGGGGCTGGAAACACCATATATTTT.

As DNA, the CDR3 is TGTGCCAGCAGCCAGGACAGGGGACGACAGCCCCAGCATTTT. This translates into CASSQDRGRQPQHF. The rearrangement uses TRBV4-2 and TRBJ1-5; 9 nucleotides agree with TRBD1. The V gene's germline CDR1 is LGHNA and CDR2 YNFKEQ. CDR3 length equals 14 residues. V shed 3 bases and J 7 bases; nucleotides not matched to a gene: 4.

The chain has TRBV18 and TRBJ1-2; a possible D gene is TRBD1 (6 bases). Trimming cost V 3 bases and J 7 bases, with 15 bases left between them. This CDR3 is built from 14 residues. The germline V gene encodes CDR1 KGHSH and CDR2 LQKENI. CDR3: CASSPDSLRVGYTF. DNA of the CDR3: TGTGCCAGCTCACCGGACAGCCTAAGGGTTGGCTACACCTTC.

The rearrangement joins TRBV6-4 to TRBJ1-2; D is undetermined. The V gene's germline CDR1 is MRHNA and CDR2 SNTAGT. This CDR3 spans 14 amino acids. Trimming stripped 4 bases from V and 4 bases from J, with 13 bases between. CDR3 sequence reads: CASSVPTGSYGYTF. As DNA, the CDR3 is TGTGCCAGCAGTGTCCCAACGGGGTCCTATGGCTACACCTTC.

The chain is built from TRBV2 and TRBJ2-3, with D hard to call. CDR1 and CDR2 from the germline V gene are SNHLY and FYNNEI. Between the trimmed V and J ends, which lost 6 bases and 2 bases, there was a span of 6 bases. CDR3 length: 12 amino acids. CDR3 sequence reads: CASRRTTDTQYF. The CDR3 DNA is TGTGCCAGCAGGCGGACCACAGATACGCAGTATTTT.

This rearrangement joins TRBV6-1 to TRBJ1-2; D ambiguous. The CDR3 totals 16 residues. Between the trimmed V and J ends, which lost 0 bases and 6 bases, there was a span of 17 bases. Per germline, CDR1 MNHNS and CDR2 SASEGT. This CDR3 reads CASSEAEVAARNGYTF. DNA of the CDR3: TGTGCCAGCAGTGAAGCCGAGGTGGCTGCGAGGAATGGCTACACCTTC.

This clone was seen once. The genes are TRBV2 and TRBJ1-6; a weak D match, TRBD1 (5 bases). Trimming took 3 bases from V and 4 from J, leaving 10 bases between them. CDR1 is SNHLY, CDR2 FYNNEI, per germline. The CDR3 covers 15 residues. CDR3 residues: CASSEQQEYNSPLHF. The DNA for the CDR3 is TGTGCCAGCAGTGAGCAACAGGAATATAATTCACCCCTCCACTTT.

The chain couples TRBV7-6 to TRBJ2-1; 8 bases match TRBD2. The length of the CDR3 is 17 residues. Germline CDR1 reads SGHVS; CDR2 reads FNYEAQ. Unmatched junction bases numbered 6, after V lost 2 bases and J lost 0 bases. CDR3 protein: CASSLYGRGFSYNEQFF. The CDR3 coding sequence is TGTGCCAGCAGCTTATACGGGAGGGGTTTCTCCTACAATGAGCAGTTCTTC.

Only one count was recorded for this clone. Here the CDR3 reads CASRLAGGPPKNIQYF. The CDR3 DNA reads TGCGCCAGCAGGCTAGCGGGAGGGCCTCCCAAAAACATTCAGTACTTC. This chain links TRBV5-1 with TRBJ2-4; 12 nucleotides agree with TRBD2. Germline CDR1 reads SGHRS; CDR2 reads YFSETQ. V lost 5 bases to trimming and J lost 2 bases; unmatched junction nucleotides: 5. There are 16 residues in the CDR3.

CDR3 in amino acids: CASSQQGLAGGKGGTDTQYF. DNA of the CDR3: TGCGCCAGCAGCCAACAAGGACTAGCGGGAGGGAAAGGGGGCACAGATACGCAGTATTTT. V gene TRBV4-1 combines with J gene TRBJ2-3; 15 bases are shared with TRBD2. The CDR3 spans 20 residues. With 2 bases clipped from V and 1 base from J, the junction kept 10 bases outside the gene matches. Germline V gene sequence: CDR1 MGHRA, CDR2 YSYEKL.

The chain links TRBV18 to TRBJ2-1; D might be TRBD1 or TRBD2, each matching 6 bases. The germline V gene encodes CDR1 KGHSH and CDR2 LQKENI. V gave up 3 bases and J gave up 9 bases, with 12 bases separating them. This CDR3 is 13 amino acids long. The CDR3 DNA sequence: TGTGCCAGCTCACCCCCACAGGGAGGTGAGCAGTTCTTC. Protein: CASSPPQGGEQFF. Drawing the rest from reference TRBV18 and TRBJ2-1, the complete variable domain is NAGVMQNPRHLVRRRGQEARLRCSPMKGHSHVYWYRQLPEEGLKFMVYLQKENIIDESGMPKERFSAEFPKEGPSILRIQQVVRGDSAAYFCASSPPQGGEQFFGPGTRLTVL.

The V gene is TRBV15, the J gene TRBJ1-1; no reliable D call. V lost 0 bases and J 5 bases, leaving 7 bases between the germline ends. Looked up from germline, CDR1 is LNHNV and CDR2 is YYDKDF (reference sequence). CDR3 length equals 13 residues. In DNA form, the CDR3 reads TGTGCCACCAGCAGAGATCAAAAAACTGAAGCTTTCTTT. Protein product: CATSRDQKTEAFF. The full variable domain, completed using reference TRBV15 and TRBJ1-1, is DAMVIQNPRYQVTQFGKPVTLSCSQTLNHNVMYWYQQKSSQAPKLLFHYYDKDFNNEADTPDNFQSRRPNTSFCFLDIRSPGLGDTAMYLCATSRDQKTEAFFGQGTRLTVV.

The gene calls are TRBV11-3 and TRBJ2-1; 14 positions match TRBD2. From germline, CDR1 is SGHNT and CDR2 YENEEA. The CDR3 is made up of 15 amino acids. Losses at the gene ends were 5 bases for V and 8 bases for J; bases not matched to a gene: 5. CDR3 in amino acids: CASSQGTSGSDEQFF. The CDR3 DNA reads as TGTGCCAGCAGCCAGGGGACTAGCGGGAGCGATGAGCAGTTCTTC.

This chain uses TRBV11-2 with TRBJ2-7; 8 nucleotides line up with TRBD2. The ends lost 2 bases at V and 3 bases at J; junction bases unmatched: 6. CDR3 length: 15 amino acids. The germline V gene encodes CDR1 SGHAT and CDR2 FQNNGV. CDR3 sequence: CASSLFSRGDYEQYF. The CDR3 DNA sequence: TGTGCCAGCAGCTTATTCTCGCGGGGGGACTACGAGCAGTACTTC.

The chain joins TRBV7-9 to TRBJ1-4; no firm D call. Trimming removed 1 base at V and 3 bases at J, with 6 bases between. The CDR3 is 14 residues long. Germline values: CDR1 SEHNR, CDR2 FQNEAQ (reference sequence). The CDR3 spells CASSLERSNEKLFF. The CDR3 region has the DNA TGTGCCAGCAGCTTAGAACGGTCTAATGAAAAACTGTTTTTT.

The rearrangement links TRBV4-2 to TRBJ1-3, with D perhaps matching TRBD1 (5 bases). From germline, CDR1 is LGHNA and CDR2 YNFKEQ. The CDR3 runs 21 residues. V dropped 4 bases and J dropped 0 bases, with 28 bases sitting between them. The CDR3 is CASSLFGFEAGEGPSGNTIYF. CDR3 sequence (DNA): TGTGCCAGCAGCCTGTTCGGCTTCGAGGCGGGAGAGGGGCCCTCTGGAAACACCATATATTTT.

This sequence joins TRBV19 and TRBJ1-5, with 7 bases that match TRBD1. The CDR3 totals 14 residues. Germline loops: CDR1 LNHDA, CDR2 SQIVND (reference sequence). After removal of 5 bases from V and 3 bases from J, the junction contained 4 bases not matched to a gene. The CDR3 is CASSLQGVNQPQHF. In DNA form, the CDR3 reads TGTGCCAGTAGTCTGCAGGGGGTCAATCAGCCCCAGCATTTT.

The genes are TRBV27 and TRBJ1-4; D not resolved. V was shortened by 6 bases and J by 0 bases, with 8 bases between the two germline ends. This CDR3 has 14 residues. Germline CDR1 and CDR2: MNHEY and SMNVEV (reference sequence). The CDR3 sequence: CASSLDATNEKLFF. DNA of the CDR3: TGTGCCAGCAGCCTAGATGCAACTAATGAAAAACTGTTTTTT. Full variable domain (rest looked up from reference TRBV27 and TRBJ1-4): EAQVTQNPRYLITVTGKKLTVTCSQNMNHEYMSWYRQDPGLGLRQIYYSMNVEVTDKGDVPEGYKVSRKEKRNFPLILESPSPNQTSLYFCASSLDATNEKLFFGSGTQLSVL.

This clone was counted between two and nine times. The junction departs from the called germline gene at one end, perhaps through a read error. J is TRBJ1-1 and V is TRBV6-1; no reliable D call. The CDR3 loop spans 13 amino acids. Germline loops: CDR1 MNHNS, CDR2 SASEGT. In nucleotides, the CDR3 is TGTGCCACCAGTGACGTGGGCCTAATTCAATCTTTCTTT. Translating it yields CATSDVGLIQSFF.

The gene calls are TRBV5-6 and TRBJ2-3, with 7 bases fitting TRBD2. Trimming took 2 bases from V and 2 from J; bases not matched to a gene: 8. There are 16 residues in the CDR3. The V gene's germline CDR1 is SGHDT and CDR2 YYEEEE. The CDR3 region is CASSFERGPPTDTQYF. The CDR3 DNA sequence: TGTGCCAGCAGCTTCGAGCGGGGCCCTCCCACAGATACGCAGTATTTT.

The rearrangement uses TRBV9 and TRBJ1-1; 7 bases map to TRBD1. V lost 0 bases and J lost 1; bases outside the gene matches: 3. CDR3 size: 15 residues. Germline assignment: CDR1 SGDLS and CDR2 YYNGEE. The CDR3 spells CASSVDHRGNTEAFF. The CDR3 bases are TGTGCCAGCAGCGTAGATCACAGGGGGAACACTGAAGCTTTCTTT.

This sequence joins TRBV18 and TRBJ2-1; 12 bases map to TRBD2. The CDR3 is made up of 16 amino acids. The junction had 9 bases not matched to a gene; V was cut back by 5 bases and J by 7 bases. Germline V gene data show CDR1 as KGHSH and CDR2 as LQKENI. The CDR3 is CASSNQLAGGLNEQFF. Here the CDR3 DNA reads TGTGCCAGCTCAAACCAACTAGCGGGAGGTTTGAATGAGCAGTTCTTC. Variable domain in full (rest from reference TRBV18 and TRBJ2-1): NAGVMQNPRHLVRRRGQEARLRCSPMKGHSHVYWYRQLPEEGLKFMVYLQKENIIDESGMPKERFSAEFPKEGPSILRIQQVVRGDSAAYFCASSNQLAGGLNEQFFGPGTRLTVL.